Listed here are 32 T cell receptor beta chains from one sample, sequenced in a study of T cells after yellow fever vaccination. TCRdb re-analysed the 5' RACE reads in MiXCR, keeping a single row per CDR3 protein. Among some 550,000 distinct CDR3 sequences, about 19% were seen once, and the ten largest hold over 11%. The source was PBMCs, collected 15 days after the yellow fever booster vaccination. Receptors were obtained from a man aged 25 to 40 who received the YFV17D yellow fever vaccine.

The V gene is TRBV5-6, the J gene TRBJ2-2; no firm D call. Germline CDR1 is SGHDT and CDR2 is YYEEEE. Deletions cut 7 bases from V and 6 bases from J, with 13 bases between. The CDR3 spans 13 residues. The CDR3 protein is CASCLERAGELFF. In DNA, the CDR3 is TGTGCCAGCTGCCTCGAAAGGGCCGGGGAGCTGTTTTTT.

The V call is TRBV7-2, the J call TRBJ2-5, with TRBD1 matching over 7 bases. CDR1 is SGHTA, CDR2 FQGNSA, per germline. The CDR3 has 13 amino acids. V was pared by 4 bases and J by 5 bases, with 4 bases of the junction left unmatched. CDR3 coding DNA: TGTGCCAGCAGCTACCGACAGGGTGAGACCCAGTACTTC. It specifies CASSYRQGETQYF.

The rearrangement links TRBV20-1 to TRBJ1-1; no definite D call. Germline CDR1 DFQATT, CDR2 SNEGSKA (reference sequence). V was pared by 6 bases and J by 1 base, with 12 bases between. This CDR3 spans 13 amino acids. CDR3 DNA: TGCAGTGCGAATGGGAATGGGAACACTGAAGCTTTCTTT. It specifies CSANGNGNTEAFF.

This clonotype showed up just a few times. The chain is built from TRBV20-1 and TRBJ2-1; 9 bases are shared with TRBD1. The CDR3 is 14 residues long. Germline V gene data show CDR1 as DFQATT and CDR2 as SNEGSKA (reference sequence). The V and J ends lost 6 bases and 8 bases, in that order; junction bases with no gene match: 11. Here the CDR3 reads CSALEGQGSYEQFF. DNA of the CDR3: TGCAGTGCCCTGGAGGGACAGGGTTCCTATGAGCAGTTCTTC.

This clonotype was seen a handful of times. V is TRBV24-1 and J is TRBJ2-3; 9 bases agree with TRBD1. The CDR3 extends over 15 amino acids. Germline-derived CDR1 and CDR2 are KGHDR and SFDVKD. V shed 7 bases, J shed 5 bases, and the junction held 9 bases outside the gene matches. This CDR3 reads CATRPGQGSGDTQYF. CDR3 nucleotide sequence: TGTGCCACCAGACCGGGACAGGGTTCTGGAGATACGCAGTATTTT.

The CDR3 reads CASSVARQSSNEQFF. The CDR3 nucleotides are TGTGCCAGCAGCGTAGCTAGGCAGTCAAGCAATGAGCAGTTCTTC. The chain carries TRBV9 and TRBJ2-1; D is ambiguous. Trimming removed 0 bases from V and 6 bases from J, with 13 bases in between. Germline assignment: CDR1 SGDLS and CDR2 YYNGEE. The CDR3 has 15 residues.

The rearrangement joins TRBV7-2 to TRBJ2-1, with a possible D match to TRBD2 (6 bases). The length of the CDR3 is 16 residues. Germline values: CDR1 SGHTA, CDR2 FQGNSA. V shed 1 base and J shed 2 bases, with 12 bases lying between them. CDR3 nucleotides: TGTGCCAGCAGCTTAGGTGCTAGCGTCACCTACAATGAGCAGTTCTTC. This codes for CASSLGASVTYNEQFF.

This clonotype turned up a few times. The chain employs TRBV20-1 and TRBJ2-3; TRBD2 agrees at 11 bases. Germline CDR1 DFQATT, CDR2 SNEGSKA (reference sequence). Losses at the gene ends were 6 bases for V and 0 bases for J; bases not matched to a gene: 11. The CDR3 has 17 amino acids. The CDR3: CSATLAGGPPSTDTQYF. CDR3 nucleotides: TGCAGTGCGACTCTAGCGGGAGGCCCGCCTAGCACAGATACGCAGTATTTT.

This chain uses TRBV6-1 with TRBJ2-1; D is possibly TRBD2 (5 bases). The CDR3 length is 14 residues. In germline, CDR1 is MNHNS, CDR2 SASEGT. V lost 4 bases to trimming and J lost 6 bases, with 13 bases between them. This chain's CDR3 is CASSGGLAPNEQFF. The CDR3, as DNA: TGTGCCAGCAGTGGAGGGTTAGCCCCCAATGAGCAGTTCTTC.

This chain uses TRBV29-1 with TRBJ2-2; a possible D gene is TRBD2 (6 bases). CDR1 is SQVTM and CDR2 is ANQGSEA in the germline V gene. The CDR3 runs to 14 residues. Trimming left V 4 bases short and J 5 bases short, with 14 bases between. CDR3: CSVAVGRGTGELFF. CDR3 bases: TGCAGCGTTGCGGTCGGGAGAGGGACCGGGGAGCTGTTTTTT.

This clonotype was observed a few times. The chain recombines TRBV20-1 with TRBJ1-6; the D gene is possibly TRBD1 (6 bases). V was clipped by 3 bases and J by 4 bases, with 13 bases between them. The CDR3 length is 15 residues. The germline CDR1 and CDR2 sequences are DFQATT and SNEGSKA (reference sequence). CDR3 sequence reads: CSARAARGYNSPLHF. Here the CDR3 DNA reads TGCAGTGCTAGGGCGGCCAGGGGTTATAATTCACCCCTCCACTTT.

This clonotype occurred a few times. The rearrangement links TRBV29-1 to TRBJ2-1; TRBD2 aligns across 11 bases. From germline, CDR1 is SQVTM and CDR2 ANQGSEA. J gave up 6 bases and V 2 bases, and 9 bases lay outside the gene matches. The CDR3 runs 16 residues. CDR3 sequence reads: CSVESRLAGHGNEQFF. The DNA for the CDR3 is TGCAGCGTTGAAAGCCGACTAGCGGGGCATGGCAATGAGCAGTTCTTC.

The DNA of the CDR3 is TGTGCCAGCAGCGTAGAGGGGGGGGACCAGGGGTACGAGCAGTACTTC. Its protein is CASSVEGGDQGYEQYF. The chain is built from TRBV9 and TRBJ2-7, with D possibly TRBD2 on 7 matching bases. The germline V gene encodes CDR1 SGDLS and CDR2 YYNGEE. V shed 0 bases and J shed 4 bases, with 17 bases lying between them. This CDR3 comprises 16 residues.

The chain couples TRBV3-1 to TRBJ2-7; TRBD2 agrees at 7 bases. V shed 1 base, J shed 6 bases, and the junction held 3 bases outside the gene matches. CDR3 length: 13 amino acids. CDR1 is LGHDT, CDR2 YNNKEL, per germline (reference sequence). In DNA, the CDR3 is TGTGCCAGCAGCCAAGTAGAGCGGGGCGAGCAGTACTTC. It yields the protein CASSQVERGEQYF.

V gene TRBV12-3 or TRBV12-4 combines with J gene TRBJ2-7; 8 bases fit TRBD1. The CDR3 is 14 residues long. V shed 5 bases and J 2 bases; nucleotides not matched to a gene: 5. For the CDR3, the DNA is TGTGCCAGCAGTATCAGGGGGCAGGCCTACGAGCAGTACTTC. Translated, it gives CASSIRGQAYEQYF.

Only a few counts were recorded for this clonotype. The chain joins TRBV4-3 to TRBJ2-3; 8 positions match TRBD2. CDR3 length: 15 amino acids. Germline CDR1 reads LGHNA; CDR2 reads YSLEER. J lost 2 bases, V lost 2 bases, and 3 bases had no gene match. The CDR3 sequence is CASSQTSGSTDTQYF. The CDR3 DNA follows: TGCGCCAGCAGCCAAACTAGCGGCTCCACAGATACGCAGTATTTT.

V gene TRBV14 combines with J gene TRBJ2-5, with unresolved D. Trimming took 2 bases from V and 5 from J, leaving 9 bases between them. Per the germline V gene, CDR1 is SGHDN and CDR2 is FVKESK. This CDR3 region has 13 residues. CDR3 residues: CASSQLVRETQYF. CDR3 in DNA: TGTGCCAGCAGCCAATTAGTGAGGGAGACCCAGTACTTC.

The chain employs TRBV7-2 and TRBJ1-6; TRBD1 matches at 9 bases. Unmatched junction bases numbered 9, after V lost 5 bases and J lost 10 bases. This CDR3 comprises 15 residues. Germline V gives CDR1 SGHTA, CDR2 FQGNSA. This chain's CDR3 is CASSPWGQGSSPLHF. The CDR3 DNA reads as TGTGCCAGCAGCCCCTGGGGACAGGGTTCCTCACCCCTCCACTTT.

V and J are TRBV20-1 and TRBJ1-5; D not certain. The V gene lost 4 bases and the J gene lost 2 bases, with 9 bases spanning the gap. Germline lookup yields CDR1 DFQATT and CDR2 SNEGSKA (reference sequence). CDR3 length equals 13 residues. The CDR3 nucleotides are TGCAGTGCTAAAGGGAGGGGCAATCAGCCCCAGCATTTT. It encodes CSAKGRGNQPQHF.

There are a few counts of this clonotype. This rearrangement joins TRBV12-3 or TRBV12-4 to TRBJ2-2; 8 positions agree with TRBD2. This CDR3 region has 14 residues. V shed 8 bases, J shed 4 bases, and the junction held 6 bases outside the gene matches. CDR3 sequence (DNA): TGTGCCAGCTGGGGCAGCGGGGGCACCGGGGAGCTGTTTTTT. It yields the protein CASWGSGGTGELFF.

This clonotype was picked up many times. This chain connects TRBV3-1 to TRBJ1-5; TRBD1 is a possible D gene (5 bases). Per germline, CDR1 LGHDT and CDR2 YNNKEL (reference sequence). Between the trimmed V and J ends, which lost 1 base and 7 bases, there was a span of 11 bases. The CDR3 consists of 14 residues. CDR3 sequence reads: CASSQAGPGQPQHF. The CDR3 bases are TGTGCCAGCAGCCAAGCGGGGCCCGGACAGCCCCAGCATTTT. Combining the CDR3 with reference TRBV3-1 and TRBJ1-5 gives the whole variable domain DTAVSQTPKYLVTQMGNDKSIKCEQNLGHDTMYWYKQDSKKFLKIMFSYNNKELIINETVPNRFSPKSPDKAHLNLHINSLELGDSAVYFCASSQAGPGQPQHFGDGTRLSIL.

This clonotype has ten or more counts. The chain carries TRBV6-1 and TRBJ1-3, with unresolved D. Trimming took off 6 bases at V and 0 bases at J, with 9 bases between the two ends. This CDR3 has 14 amino acids. The germline gives CDR1 MNHNS, CDR2 SASEGT. Written as DNA, the CDR3 is TGTGCCAGCAGGAAAATGGACTCTGGAAACACCATATATTTT. As protein: CASRKMDSGNTIYF.

The V call is TRBV7-8, the J call TRBJ2-7, with 9 nucleotides matching TRBD1. Per germline, CDR1 SGHVS and CDR2 FQNEAQ. V lost 9 bases to trimming and J lost 6 bases; unmatched junction nucleotides: 12. The CDR3 contains 14 residues. The CDR3 DNA reads as TGTGCCAGTATTCTTAGGGGACAGGGCGGCGAGCAGTACTTC. This gives the protein CASILRGQGGEQYF.

V gene TRBV21-1 combines with J gene TRBJ2-1. TRBV21-1 is recorded as a pseudogene. This CDR3 is 16 amino acids long. The CDR3 region has the DNA TGTGCCAGCAGCAAAGACTCTGTGGCAGCCGGCGATGAGCAGTTCTTC. Protein: CASSKDSVAAGDEQFF.

This clonotype was detected only a few times. This chain connects TRBV13 to TRBJ2-5; 8 bases match TRBD2. Per the germline V gene, CDR1 is PRHDT and CDR2 is FYEKMQ (reference sequence). CDR3 size: 21 residues. Trimming cost V 2 bases and J 5 bases; bases outside gene matches: 25. CDR3 protein: CASSLNPFREGLRASRETQYF. CDR3 nucleotides: TGTGCCAGCAGCTTAAACCCTTTTCGGGAGGGCCTCCGAGCCTCCAGGGAGACCCAGTACTTC.

The rearrangement joins TRBV5-1 to TRBJ2-7; no definite D call. The CDR3 contains 17 residues. The V end was cut by 0 bases, the J end by 2 bases, with 18 bases between. The germline gives CDR1 SGHRS, CDR2 YFSETQ. The CDR3: CASSLGYGRQSTYEQYF. The CDR3, as DNA: TGCGCCAGCAGCTTGGGCTACGGACGTCAGTCGACCTACGAGCAGTACTTC.

The chain joins TRBV14 to TRBJ2-4; no reliable D call. This CDR3 region has 14 residues. V lost 4 bases and J 2 bases, leaving 9 bases between the germline ends. CDR1 SGHDN and CDR2 FVKESK come from the germline V gene. CDR3 in amino acids: CASSPLGSKNIQYF. Written as DNA, the CDR3 is TGTGCCAGCAGCCCACTCGGTTCCAAAAACATTCAGTACTTC. Full variable domain (outside the CDR3, taken from reference TRBV14 and TRBJ2-4): EAGVTQFPSHSVIEKGQTVTLRCDPISGHDNLYWYRRVMGKEIKFLLHFVKESKQDESGMPNNRFLAERTGGTYSTLKVQPAELEDSGVYFCASSPLGSKNIQYFGAGTRLSVL.

The genes are TRBV5-1 and TRBJ2-6; no clear D gene. Germline lookup yields CDR1 SGHRS and CDR2 YFSETQ. The CDR3 contains 15 residues. Trimming took off 2 bases at V and 1 base at J, with 7 bases between the two ends. The CDR3 sequence is CASSFLRSGANVLTF. The CDR3 DNA reads TGCGCCAGCAGCTTTCTGCGATCTGGGGCCAACGTCCTGACTTTC. Variable domain in full (rest from reference TRBV5-1 and TRBJ2-6): KAGVTQTPRYLIKTRGQQVTLSCSPISGHRSVSWYQQTPGQGLQFLFEYFSETQRNKGNFPGRFSGRQFSNSRSEMNVSTLELGDSALYLCASSFLRSGANVLTFGAGSRLTVL.

J is TRBJ2-7 and V is TRBV5-6; D call uncertain. The length of the CDR3 is 14 residues. The V end lost 0 bases, the J end lost 0 bases, and 7 bases lay between the germline ends. Germline V lookup: CDR1 SGHDT, CDR2 YYEEEE. The CDR3 nucleotides are TGTGCCAGCAGCTTGGGCGACGTCTCCTACGAGCAGTACTTC. Translated: CASSLGDVSYEQYF.

This clonotype has only a few counts. The chain links TRBV6-1 to TRBJ2-7, with 9 bases lining up with TRBD2. The CDR3 spans 18 residues. V lost 6 bases, J lost 2 bases, and 17 bases stayed unmatched. Germline lookup yields CDR1 MNHNS and CDR2 SASEGT. The CDR3 is CASSPPPGLAKSAYEQYF. CDR3 nucleotide sequence: TGTGCCAGCAGCCCCCCTCCTGGACTAGCGAAAAGCGCCTACGAGCAGTACTTC.

As regards this clonotype: The junction and the germline gene differ at one end; a read error may be behind it. The chain combines TRBV7-9 with TRBJ2-2; TRBD2 agrees at 9 bases. The CDR3 runs to 15 residues. Germline CDR1 is SEHNR and CDR2 is FQNEAQ (reference sequence). CDR3 loop: CASSLAGVDTGELFF. The DNA for the CDR3 is TGTGCCAGCAGTTTAGCGGGAGTAGACACCGGGGAGCTGTTTTTT.

This clonotype was picked up a small number of times. CDR3: CASSGTSRVYEQYF. For the CDR3, the DNA is TGCGCCAGCAGCGGGACTAGCAGGGTTTACGAGCAGTACTTC. V usage is TRBV5-1 and J usage is TRBJ2-7; 9 bases fit TRBD2. Per the germline V gene, CDR1 is SGHRS and CDR2 is YFSETQ. This CDR3 has 14 residues. The V gene end was trimmed by 4 bases and the J gene end by 4 bases; junction bases not matched to a gene: 6.